A selection of T cell receptor beta chains follows, all from one sample in a study of shared clonotypes between healthy human individuals. The method was immunoSEQ multiplex PCR; TCRdb's version includes in-frame clones alone and lacks a portion of them. The sample has roughly 2.4 million clones; roughly 95% are singletons. The sequencing input was naive CD4+ T cells sorted from blood. These receptors came from a man younger than 35 in good health. The CDR3 runs from the conserved cysteine through the conserved F or W. The D gene is left open where the match is weak. Only some rows state a clone size, as once, few, many or a class for expanded clones.

J | D | V | size | DNA | CDR3
TRBJ1-1 | NA | TRBV29-1 | NA | TGCAGCGTTGAAACGTTCGCAGGGAGTGAAGCTTTCTTT | CSVETFAGSEAFF
TRBJ1-2 | NA | TRBV7-9 | NA | TGTGCCAGCAGCTTAGATCAGGGTGGGAGAGCTAACTATGGCTACACCTTC | CASSLDQGGRANYGYTF
TRBJ2-5 | NA | TRBV5-6 | once | TGTGCCAGCAGCGTCGGAGTAGAGACCCAGTACTTC | CASSVGVETQYF
TRBJ2-7 | TRBD1 | TRBV27 | NA | TGTGCCAGCAGTCCTGGGACAGGTGGGTACGAGCAGTACTTC | CASSPGTGGYEQYF
TRBJ2-3 | NA | TRBV29-1 | NA | TGCAGCGTTGAGGGAAGCACAGATACGCAGTATTTT | CSVEGSTDTQYF
TRBJ1-2 | NA | TRBV29-1 | NA | TGCAGCGTAGACCTAAGGGGCGGCTATGGCTACACCTTC | CSVDLRGGYGYTF
TRBJ2-5 | NA | TRBV29-1 | NA | TGCAGCGTTGATGGGGCAGGGGTAGAGACCCAGTACTTC | CSVDGAGVETQYF
TRBJ1-1 | TRBD1 | TRBV25-1 | once | TGTGCCAGCAGTTCACCTGGGACAGGGGGCACTGAAGCTTTCTTT | CASSSPGTGGTEAFF
TRBJ2-3 | TRBD2 | TRBV10-1 | NA | TGCGCCAGCAGTGAAATCAGCGGGGGGGCAAGAGATACGCAGTATTTT | CASSEISGGARDTQYF
TRBJ2-3 | TRBD1 | TRBV9 | NA | TGTGCCAGCAGCGTCCGGGACAGGGAAGATACGCAGTATTTT | CASSVRDREDTQYF
TRBJ2-3 | NA | TRBV5-1 | NA | TGCGCCAGTTCGGGACCTAACACAGATACGCAGTATTTT | CASSGPNTDTQYF
TRBJ2-7 | NA | TRBV18 | NA | TGTGCCAGCTCACCAACAGAGTACGAGCAGTACTTC | CASSPTEYEQYF
TRBJ2-7 | TRBD1 | TRBV7-2 | NA | TGTGCCAGCAGCCGGGACAGAGTTTACGAGCAGTACTTC | CASSRDRVYEQYF
TRBJ1-5 | NA | TRBV7-2 | NA | TGTGCCAGCAGCTTAGACGGTAACCTCCGATTCACGCCCCAGCATTTT | CASSLDGNLRFTPQHF
TRBJ2-7 | TRBD1 | TRBV7-6 | NA | TGTGCCAGCAGCCTTGGACAGGGGGGCGCCTACGAGCAGTACTTC | CASSLGQGGAYEQYF
TRBJ2-7 | NA | TRBV14 | NA | TGTGCCAGCAGCCAAGAATCCCCCTACGGGAGACTTTGGGAGCAGTACTTC | CASSQESPYGRLWEQYF
TRBJ2-7 | NA | TRBV18 | NA | TGTGCCAGCTCCCCCGCGACGAGGATCTACGAGCAGTACTTC | CASSPATRIYEQYF
TRBJ1-5 | TRBD1 | TRBV18 | NA | TGTGCCAGCTCACGCAGCATCGACAGGGATCAGCCCCAGCATTTT | CASSRSIDRDQPQHF
TRBJ2-7 | NA | TRBV7-9 | NA | TGTGCCAGCAGCTTAGGGGATTACGAGCAGTACTTC | CASSLGDYEQYF
TRBJ1-2 | NA | TRBV6-1 | NA | TGTGCCAGCAGAGATAGATATGGCTACACCTTC | CASRDRYGYTF
TRBJ2-3 | NA | TRBV5-1 | NA | TGCGCCAGCAGCTTGGTGGCAGGGGCGGATACGCAGTATTTT | CASSLVAGADTQYF
TRBJ2-3 | NA | TRBV5-1 | NA | TGCGCCAGCAGCTTGGGTGCTAGCCGCCCTAGCACAGATACGCAGTATTTT | CASSLGASRPSTDTQYF
TRBJ2-1 | NA | TRBV5-1 | NA | TGCGCCAGCAGCTTGGTTGGAGGCCCCTACAATGAGCAGTTCTTC | CASSLVGGPYNEQFF
TRBJ1-1 | NA | TRBV5-1 | NA | TGCGCCAGCAGCGCGACAGGTACAACCATGAACACTGAAGCTTTCTTT | CASSATGTTMNTEAFF
TRBJ1-2 | NA | TRBV2 | few | TGTGCCAGCAGTGCAGGGATCGGGGCTTATGGCTACACCTTC | CASSAGIGAYGYTF
TRBJ2-1 | NA | TRBV9 | NA | TGTGCCAGCAGCGTAGGTGGTAGTTACAATGAGCAGTTCTTC | CASSVGGSYNEQFF
TRBJ2-3 | NA | TRBV5-4 | once | TGTGCCAGCAGCTTTACGTCTCACAACACAGATACGCAGTATTTT | CASSFTSHNTDTQYF
TRBJ2-7 | NA | TRBV5-1 | NA | TGCGCCAGCAAAACCCTAGGGGGCTACGAGCAGTACTTC | CASKTLGGYEQYF
TRBJ2-7 | NA | TRBV27 | once | TGTGCCAGCAGTTCAACGGGCGAGCAGTACTTC | CASSSTGEQYF
TRBJ1-5 | TRBD1 | TRBV2 | NA | TGTGCCAGCAGTGAGCAGGGGGGCCAGCCCCAGCATTTT | CASSEQGGQPQHF
TRBJ2-7 | NA | TRBV11-2 | NA | TGTGCCAGCAGCTTAGCAGGAGGCATCTACGAGCAGTACTTC | CASSLAGGIYEQYF
TRBJ2-3 | NA | TRBV7-2 | few | TGTGCCAGCAGCTTAGGGCTAGCGAGCACAGATACGCAGTATTTT | CASSLGLASTDTQYF
TRBJ1-1 | NA | TRBV5-1 | NA | TGCGCCAGCAGCTTTGGTAGGGGAAACACTGAAGCTTTCTTT | CASSFGRGNTEAFF
TRBJ2-5 | TRBD2 | TRBV11-2 | NA | TGTGCCAGCAGCCCAAGACTAGCGGGGAACCAAGAGACCCAGTACTTC | CASSPRLAGNQETQYF
TRBJ2-6 | NA | TRBV5-5 | NA | TGTGCCAGCACCCTTACAGGGATACGCTCTGGGGCCAACGTCCTGACTTTC | CASTLTGIRSGANVLTF
TRBJ2-3 | NA | TRBV29-1 | NA | TGCAGCGTTGATTCGGTTAACCAAGGGACAGATACGCAGTATTTT | CSVDSVNQGTDTQYF
TRBJ2-6 | NA | TRBV30 | NA | TGTGCCGGGGCGGACAGAAGTAGATTCTCTGGGGCCAACGTCCTGACTTTC | CAGADRSRFSGANVLTF
TRBJ2-7 | TRBD2 | TRBV18 | once | TGTGCCAGCTCGGCGGGACAACTAGCGGTCGCGGGAGAGCAGTACTTC | CASSAGQLAVAGEQYF
TRBJ2-2 | NA | TRBV10-1 | NA | TGCGCCAGCAGTGAGTCGATAAACACCGGGGAGCTGTTTTTT | CASSESINTGELFF
TRBJ2-5 | NA | TRBV5-4 | NA | TGTGCCAGCGGGGTAGGCAGTCAAGAGACCCAGTACTTC | CASGVGSQETQYF
TRBJ1-4 | NA | TRBV7-2 | NA | TGTGCCAGCAGCTTCCAAGGGGGGACTAATGAAAAACTGTTTTTT | CASSFQGGTNEKLFF
TRBJ2-1 | TRBD1 | TRBV2 | NA | TGTGCCAGCGCCCAGGGACAGGGTAGCGATGAGCAGTTCTTC | CASAQGQGSDEQFF
TRBJ1-3 | NA | TRBV19 | NA | TGTGCCAGTAGTATAGACCGGGGGATCTCTGGAAACACCATATATTTT | CASSIDRGISGNTIYF
TRBJ1-5 | TRBD1 | TRBV6-5 | NA | TGTGCCAGCAGTTTGGGACAGGGCAATCAGCCCCAGCATTTT | CASSLGQGNQPQHF
TRBJ2-5 | TRBD2 | TRBV5-1 | NA | TGCGCCAGCAGCTTGGGCCGGGAGGTGCGTTTGGAGACCCAGTACTTC | CASSLGREVRLETQYF
TRBJ1-5 | NA | TRBV29-1 | few | TGCAGCGTGAGGCAGGGCAATCAGCCCCAGCATTTT | CSVRQGNQPQHF
TRBJ1-5 | NA | TRBV6-1 | NA | TGTGCCACGGGGGGGGGACGAGGTAGCAATCAGCCCCAGCATTTT | CATGGGRGSNQPQHF
TRBJ1-1 | NA | TRBV28 | NA | TGTGCCAGCAGTTTACGACAGCTAGGAACTGAAGCTTTCTTT | CASSLRQLGTEAFF
TRBJ1-2 | NA | TRBV14 | NA | TGTGCCAGCAGCCAAGAGAAAGTGGATGGCTACACCTTC | CASSQEKVDGYTF
TRBJ2-3 | NA | TRBV29-1 | once | TGCAGCGTGTCAGAAGGGGCAGATACGCAGTATTTT | CSVSEGADTQYF
TRBJ2-7 | NA | TRBV28 | NA | TGTGCCAGCATCACCCGTGGTGGCTCCTACGAGCAGTACTTC | CASITRGGSYEQYF